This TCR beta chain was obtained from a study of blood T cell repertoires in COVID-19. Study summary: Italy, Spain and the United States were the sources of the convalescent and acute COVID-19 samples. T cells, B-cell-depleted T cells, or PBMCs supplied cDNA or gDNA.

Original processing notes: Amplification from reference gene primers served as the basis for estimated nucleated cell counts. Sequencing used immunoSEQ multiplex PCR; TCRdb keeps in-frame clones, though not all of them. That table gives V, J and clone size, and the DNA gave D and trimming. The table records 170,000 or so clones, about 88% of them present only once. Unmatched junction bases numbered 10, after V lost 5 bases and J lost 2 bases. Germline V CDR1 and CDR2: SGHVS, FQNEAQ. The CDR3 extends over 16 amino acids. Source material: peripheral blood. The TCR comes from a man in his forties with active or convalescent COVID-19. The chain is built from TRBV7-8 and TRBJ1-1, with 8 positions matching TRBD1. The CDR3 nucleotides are TGTGCCAGCAGCCCTCGCAGGGGGCAAAAAAACACTGAAGCTTTCTTT. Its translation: CASSPRRGQKNTEAFF.